This T cell receptor beta chain comes out of a study of blood T cell repertoires in COVID-19. In the study overall: The United States, Italy and Spain were the sources of the acute and convalescent COVID-19 samples. PBMCs, B-cell-depleted T cells, or T cells were the source of the cDNA or gDNA that made up the material.

As originally analysed: Counts of nucleated cells, estimated from reference gene primer amplification, were obtained. Profiling relied on immunoSEQ multiplex PCR, and the TCRdb table lists in-frame clones only, not all of them. V and J calls and clone size are as listed in that table; D and trimming were resolved from the DNA. The profile covers 200,000 to 300,000 clones, with roughly nine tenths appearing a single time and roughly 7.8% taken by the ten largest. The CDR3 is 11 residues long. V was pared by 8 bases and J by 5 bases, with 9 bases between. This chain connects TRBV12-3 or TRBV12-4 to TRBJ2-5; a weak D match, TRBD2 (5 bases). The sequence derives from a man aged 55 to 69 who had recovered from COVID-19. Material for sequencing was peripheral blood. The CDR3 coding sequence is TGTGCCAGCCGGAGAGGGGAGACCCAGTACTTC. Translating it yields CASRRGETQYF.